Given below is one T cell receptor (beta chain) in context. The clone's antigen remains unknown. No much larger clonotype is one base removed from it; base qualities were not supplied. After less than 13 days of culture, CD4+ T cells were isolated with the EasySep CD4+ T cell isolation kit. Two doses of either the BNT162b2 or the mRNA-1273 mRNA SARS-CoV-2 vaccine were administered to participants. Negative nucleocapsid antibody results before and after vaccination confirmed that the healthy vaccine recipients had no prior SARS-CoV-2 infection. On days 3 and 7, half of the culture medium was replaced with fresh IL-2-containing medium. Unless noted otherwise, every peptide stimulation condition was cultured in triplicate wells. PBMC were separated from whole blood using Ficoll-Paque Plus gradient centrifugation and were then either cryopreserved at -140C or used fresh. Genomic DNA was extracted from cultured CD4+ T cells with the QIAamp micro DNA kit.

This record belongs to a study of vaccination effects on CD4 cells after COVID-19 (dated by TCRdb to the early 2020s). Some background on the complete study: The ViraFEST assay stimulated PBMC with viral peptide pools and then used TCR sequencing to identify antigen-specific CD4+ T cell clonotypes by expansion. Some 2 million PBMC per well were cultured in IMDM with about 4.8% human AB serum, around 9.1 IU/ml IL-2 and gentamicin, plus 10 ug/ml peptides. In the study, cultures from other donors were sequenced using the Oncomine TCR Beta short-read assay on an Illumina iSeq 100. Across the study, the median time from the second dose to post-vaccine sampling was 72 days (range 14 to 241). SARS-CoV-2 spike-specific CD4+ TCR repertoires were compared before and after mRNA vaccination in COVID-19 convalescent patients and in infection-naive vaccine recipients. A total of 9 to 11 COVID-19 convalescent patients and a handful of SARS-CoV-2-naive healthy vaccine recipients were included in the full study.

What the authors observed across the whole study: Both infection-induced and vaccine-induced clones contracted markedly at late post-vaccination timepoints, which is consistent with waning T cell responses. In healthy vaccine recipients, vaccine-induced clones were almost all SARS-CoV-2 mono-reactive, with only 1 of 255 being cross-reactive with common cold coronaviruses. The study was limited by a small number of convalescent patients and lacked early post-infection timepoints.

For this chain, trimming is 0 bases at the V end and 4 bases at the J end, and the number of junction bases without a gene match is 4. From a lookup of the germline V gene, CDR1 and CDR2 are SGHRS and YFSETQ. The CDR3 contains 16 residues, cysteine and phenylalanine counted. Here the CDR3 DNA is all that survives: 48 bases in frame from base 1. The library relied on the immunoSEQ multiplex PCR assay. DNA from the CD4+ T cells that had been cultured and isolated underwent TCR beta CDR3 sequencing. The study's processing was this. Non-productive TCR sequences were discarded, and reads were trimmed to the CDR3 region, with only CDR3s of 7 or more amino acids retained. Antigen-specific clonotypes were identified with the MANAFEST web app by comparing expansion in peptide wells against reference cultures. For clones to be considered positive, expansion at FDR<0.05 versus reference and all other wells, an odds ratio above 5, and a frequency above 0.1% in two replicate wells were required. A clonotype was called cross-reactive if it was significantly expanded both in SARS-CoV-2 spike wells and in at least one common cold coronavirus spike condition. CDR3 similarity was assessed by Levenshtein distance with the stringdist R package, and unrooted trees were built with ape in R 3.6.1. Held by TCRdb, this immuneACCESS table contains in-frame sequences only and omits some clones. Under half of the omission traces to an unresolved V gene where checked; the cause of the rest is unknown. From that table come the V and J calls and clone size; the DNA was used to work out D and trimming. A total of 66,000 or so clones appear in this sample, about 67% of them only once. Clones ranked in the top ten supply about 2.2% of the sample.

The chain is assembled from TRBV5-1 and TRBJ2-3; 11 of the junction bases match TRBD1. The sequence was obtained from a human donor who received a COVID-19 vaccine. The sequencing used CD4+ T cells from PBMCs cultured without peptide, collected after COVID-19 vaccination. The CDR3 here reads CASSLVGQGAADTQYF. The bases are TGCGCCAGCAGCTTGGTAGGACAGGGGGCAGCAGATACGCAGTATTTT.